This entry concerns a single T cell receptor (beta chain). This specimen belongs to a study of OX40 agonist ivuxolimab in advanced cancers. The table came from immunoSEQ multiplex PCR; TCRdb's copy has only in-frame clones and leaves some out. Of about 91,000 clones in the sample, 84% were seen once. The origin of this receptor is an adult with an advanced solid tumor such as melanoma, head and neck, liver or kidney cancer. The material was CD4+ or CD8+ T cells sorted from blood, obtained in a trial of the OX40 agonist ivuxolimab.

The CDR3 here is CASSRDYTEKLFF. The CDR3 DNA follows: TGTGCCAGCAGCAGGGATTACACTGAAAAACTGTTTTTT. The gene calls are TRBV6-5 and TRBJ1-4, with a possible D match to TRBD1 (5 bases). V lost 6 bases to trimming and J lost 7 bases, with 12 bases between them. This CDR3 is built from 13 residues. The germline CDR1 and CDR2 sequences are MNHEY and SVGAGI.